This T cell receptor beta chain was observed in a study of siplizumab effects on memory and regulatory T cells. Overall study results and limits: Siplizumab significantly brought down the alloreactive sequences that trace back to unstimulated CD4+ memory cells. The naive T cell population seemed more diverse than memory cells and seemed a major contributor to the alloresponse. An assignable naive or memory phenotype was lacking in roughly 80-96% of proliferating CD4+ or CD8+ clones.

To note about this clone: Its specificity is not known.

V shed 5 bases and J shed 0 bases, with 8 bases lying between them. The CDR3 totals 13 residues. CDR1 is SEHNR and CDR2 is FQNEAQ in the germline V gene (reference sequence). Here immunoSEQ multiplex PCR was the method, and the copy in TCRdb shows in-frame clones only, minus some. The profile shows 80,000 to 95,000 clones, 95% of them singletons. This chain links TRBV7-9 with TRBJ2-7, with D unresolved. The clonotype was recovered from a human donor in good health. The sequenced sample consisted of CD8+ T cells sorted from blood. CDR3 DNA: TGTGCCAGCAGCCCCACGAGCTCCTACGAGCAGTACTTC. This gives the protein CASSPTSSYEQYF.